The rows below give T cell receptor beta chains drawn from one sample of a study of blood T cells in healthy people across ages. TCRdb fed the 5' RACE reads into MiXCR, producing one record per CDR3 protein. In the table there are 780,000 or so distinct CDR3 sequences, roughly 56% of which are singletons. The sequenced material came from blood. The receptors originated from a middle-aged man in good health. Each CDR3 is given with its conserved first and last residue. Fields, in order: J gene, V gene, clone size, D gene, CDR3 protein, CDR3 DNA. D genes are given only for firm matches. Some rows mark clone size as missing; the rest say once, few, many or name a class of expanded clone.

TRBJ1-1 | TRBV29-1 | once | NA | CSVGRGARTEAFF | TGCAGCGTTGGCCGGGGGGCGAGAACTGAAGCTTTCTTT
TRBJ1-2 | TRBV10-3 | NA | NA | CAISESISYGYTF | TGTGCCATCAGTGAGTCGATAAGCTATGGCTACACCTTC
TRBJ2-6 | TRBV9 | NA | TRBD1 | CASSRGQGNSGANVLTF | TGTGCCAGCAGCAGGGGACAGGGAAACTCTGGGGCCAACGTCCTGACTTTC
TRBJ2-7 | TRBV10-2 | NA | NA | CASSEPTWSSYEQYF | TGCGCCAGCAGTGAGCCCACCTGGAGCTCCTACGAGCAGTACTTC
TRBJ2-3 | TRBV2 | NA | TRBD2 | CASLGGKTDTQYF | TGTGCCAGCCTGGGGGGGAAGACAGATACGCAGTATTTT
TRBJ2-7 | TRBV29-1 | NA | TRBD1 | CSALTGFGQYF | TGCAGTGCCCTGACAGGGTTTGGGCAGTACTTC
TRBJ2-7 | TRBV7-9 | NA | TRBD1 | CASSPTGTEGYEQYF | TGTGCCAGCAGCCCGACCGGGACAGAAGGTTACGAGCAGTACTTC
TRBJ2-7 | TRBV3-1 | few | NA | CASSQDGRGTYEQYF | TGTGCCAGCAGCCAAGATGGCAGGGGTACCTACGAGCAGTACTTC
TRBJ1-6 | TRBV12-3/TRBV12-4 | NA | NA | CASRGSTNSPLHF | TGTGCCAGCAGGGGGAGTACTAATTCACCCCTCCACTTT
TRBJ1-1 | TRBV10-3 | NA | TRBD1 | CAISESGGRTEAFF | TGTGCCATCAGTGAATCAGGGGGCAGGACTGAAGCTTTCTTT
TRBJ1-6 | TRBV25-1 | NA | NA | CASSSSGQGISPLHF | NA
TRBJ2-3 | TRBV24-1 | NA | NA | CATSDLSPPEGPTDTQYF | TGTGCCACCAGTGATTTGTCGCCGCCAGAAGGGCCCACAGATACGCAGTATTTT
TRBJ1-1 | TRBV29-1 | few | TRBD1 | CSANGQAEAFF | TGCAGCGCAAATGGACAGGCTGAAGCTTTCTTT
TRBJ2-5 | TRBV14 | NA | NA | CASSQEYHPETQYF | TGTGCCAGCAGCCAAGAGTACCATCCAGAGACCCAGTACTTC
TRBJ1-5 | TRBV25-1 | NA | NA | CASSVEGSNQPQHF | TGTGCCAGCAGTGTTGAGGGTAGCAATCAGCCCCAGCATTTT
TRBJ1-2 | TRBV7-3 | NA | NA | CASSRRVGEGYTF | TGTGCCAGCAGTCGGCGAGTGGGGGAAGGCTACACCTTC
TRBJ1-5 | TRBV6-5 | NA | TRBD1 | CASSYAGGSSQPQHF | TGTGCCAGCAGCTATGCAGGGGGCTCTAGTCAGCCCCAGCATTTT
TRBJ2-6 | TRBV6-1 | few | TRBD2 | CASSPRSGGSGANVLTF | TGTGCCAGCAGTCCCCGCTCGGGGGGCTCTGGGGCCAACGTCCTGACTTTC
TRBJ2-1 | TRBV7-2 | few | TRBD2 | CATISGVNNNEQFF | TGTGCCACCATTAGCGGGGTGAATAACAATGAGCAGTTCTTC
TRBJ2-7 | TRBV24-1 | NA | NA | CATSVGATYEQYF | TGTGCCACCAGTGTGGGGGCTACCTACGAGCAGTACTTC
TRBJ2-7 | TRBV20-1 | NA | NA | CSAREQDYNEQYF | TGCAGTGCTAGGGAACAGGATTACAATGAGCAGTACTTC
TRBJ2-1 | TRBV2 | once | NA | CASSEDASVLLNEQFF | TGTGCCAGCAGTGAAGACGCTAGCGTCCTCTTGAATGAGCAGTTCTTC
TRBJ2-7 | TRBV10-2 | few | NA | CASSPEQGGQEQYF | TGCGCCAGCAGCCCGGAACAAGGGGGGCAAGAGCAGTACTTC
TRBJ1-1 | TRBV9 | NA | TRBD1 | CASSGQGENTEAFF | TGTGCCAGCAGCGGACAGGGGGAGAACACTGAAGCTTTCTTT
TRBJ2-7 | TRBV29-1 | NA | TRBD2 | CSVERGSGRGEQYF | TGCAGCGTTGAACGGGGTAGCGGGAGGGGCGAGCAGTACTTC
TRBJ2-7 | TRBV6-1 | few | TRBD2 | CASSDQGLADSRNEQYF | TGTGCCAGCAGTGATCAAGGACTAGCGGATTCTAGGAACGAGCAGTACTTC
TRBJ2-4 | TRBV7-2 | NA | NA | CASSLPQRQLAKNIQYF | TGTGCCAGCAGCTTACCTCAAAGACAGTTAGCCAAAAACATTCAGTACTTC
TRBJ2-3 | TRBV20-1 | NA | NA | CSASSGTGSTDTQYF | TGCAGTGCTAGCTCCGGAACGGGTAGCACAGATACGCAGTATTTT